These 4 T cell receptor beta chains were sequenced from one sample in a study of blood T cells in healthy people across ages. PCR was performed a second time for about 7 to 11 cycles using a sample-barcoded 5' primer and a J-beta primer mix. TCRdb reprocessed the 5' RACE reads via MiXCR and lists one record per CDR3 protein. The table shows a few hundred thousand distinct CDR3 sequences, with 45% to 60% occurring only once. Sequencing input: blood. Every receptor here comes from a man aged 60 to 69 in good health.

The chain combines TRBV29-1 with TRBJ1-4; D perhaps matches TRBD1 (6 bases). The CDR3 has 14 amino acids. Germline CDR1 reads SQVTM; CDR2 reads ANQGSEA. Trimming took off 4 bases at V and 7 bases at J, with 16 bases between the two ends. The CDR3 protein is CSVAQQGSSEKLFF. The CDR3 DNA reads as TGCAGCGTTGCCCAACAGGGAAGCAGTGAAAAACTGTTTTTT.

V and J are TRBV4-1 and TRBJ2-3; a possible D gene is TRBD2 (5 bases). Germline lookup yields CDR1 MGHRA and CDR2 YSYEKL. CDR3 size: 15 residues. Deletions cut 0 bases from V and 0 bases from J, with 7 bases between. The CDR3 reads CASSQEGGSTDTQYF. CDR3 in DNA: TGCGCCAGCAGCCAAGAAGGAGGTAGCACAGATACGCAGTATTTT.

This chain connects TRBV20-1 to TRBJ1-1; D is perhaps TRBD1 (6 bases). Germline CDR1 DFQATT, CDR2 SNEGSKA (reference sequence). Trimming cost V 7 bases and J 1 base, with 16 bases left between them. This CDR3 is 14 amino acids long. The CDR3 protein is CSVQGRRGNTEAFF. DNA for the CDR3: TGCAGTGTCCAGGGGCGGAGGGGGAACACTGAAGCTTTCTTT.

The gene calls are TRBV20-1 and TRBJ2-7; 8 nucleotides line up with TRBD2. J was trimmed by 5 bases and V by 3 bases; bases with no gene match: 9. This CDR3 is built from 14 residues. CDR1 is DFQATT and CDR2 is SNEGSKA in the germline V gene (reference sequence). The CDR3: CSASGTRGRHEQYF. CDR3 bases: TGCAGTGCTAGCGGGACTAGAGGAAGGCACGAGCAGTACTTC.